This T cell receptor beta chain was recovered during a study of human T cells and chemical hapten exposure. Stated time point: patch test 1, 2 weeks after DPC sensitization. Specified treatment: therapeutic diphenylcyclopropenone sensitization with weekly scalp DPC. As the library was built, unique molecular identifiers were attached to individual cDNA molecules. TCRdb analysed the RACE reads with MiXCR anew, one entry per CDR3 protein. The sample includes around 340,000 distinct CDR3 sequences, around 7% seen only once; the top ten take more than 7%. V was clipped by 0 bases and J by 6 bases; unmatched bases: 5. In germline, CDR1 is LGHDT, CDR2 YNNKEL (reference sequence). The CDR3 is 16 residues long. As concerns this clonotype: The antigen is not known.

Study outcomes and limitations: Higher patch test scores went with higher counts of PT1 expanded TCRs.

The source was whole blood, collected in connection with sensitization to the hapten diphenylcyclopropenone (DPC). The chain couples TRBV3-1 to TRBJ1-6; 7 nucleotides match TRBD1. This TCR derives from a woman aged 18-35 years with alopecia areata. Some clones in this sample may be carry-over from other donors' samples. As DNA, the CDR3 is TGTGCCAGCAGCCAAGATCGAGGGGGCCTTAATTCACCCCTCCACTTT. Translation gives CASSQDRGGLNSPLHF.